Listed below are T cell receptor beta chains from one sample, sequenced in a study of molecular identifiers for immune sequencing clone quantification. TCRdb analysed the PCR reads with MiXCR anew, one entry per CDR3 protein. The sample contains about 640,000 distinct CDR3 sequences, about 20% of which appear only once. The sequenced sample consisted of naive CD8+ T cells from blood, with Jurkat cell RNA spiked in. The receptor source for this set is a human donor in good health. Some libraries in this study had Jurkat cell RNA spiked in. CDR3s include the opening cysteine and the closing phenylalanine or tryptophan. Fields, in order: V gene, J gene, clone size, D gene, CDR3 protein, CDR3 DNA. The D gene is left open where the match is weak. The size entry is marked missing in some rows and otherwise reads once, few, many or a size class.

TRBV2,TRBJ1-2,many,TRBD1,CASSEIRTGYPPYGYTF,TGTGCCAGCAGTGAAATACGGACAGGGTACCCCCCCTATGGCTACACCTTC
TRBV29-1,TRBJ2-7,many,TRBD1,CSVEVGQASYEQYF,TGCAGCGTTGAAGTAGGACAGGCCTCCTACGAGCAGTACTTC
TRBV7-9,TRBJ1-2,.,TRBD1,CASSRDSFPPNYGYTF,TGTGCCAGCAGCCGGGACAGCTTCCCCCCTAACTATGGCTACACCTTC
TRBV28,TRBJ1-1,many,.,CASSFQRMNTEAFF,TGTGCCAGCAGTTTTCAGAGGATGAACACTGAAGCTTTCTTT
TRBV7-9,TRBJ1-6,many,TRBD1,CASSLDRLETGFSYNSPLHF,TGTGCCAGCAGCTTAGACCGCCTGGAGACAGGGTTCTCCTATAATTCACCCCTCCACTTT
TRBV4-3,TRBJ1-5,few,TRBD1,CASSPWTGGRQPQHF,TGCGCCAGCAGTCCTTGGACAGGGGGTAGGCAGCCCCAGCATTTT
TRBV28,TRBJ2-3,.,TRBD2,CASSIPGLAVTDTQYF,TGTGCCAGCAGCATCCCGGGACTAGCGGTCACAGATACGCAGTATTTT
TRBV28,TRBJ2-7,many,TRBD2,CASSSGLLLYEQYF,TGTGCCAGCAGTTCGGGACTACTACTCTACGAGCAGTACTTC
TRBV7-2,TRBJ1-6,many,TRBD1,CASSTETGEYTLILDSPLHF,TGTGCCAGCAGCACAGAGACAGGGGAATATACCCTCATACTTGATTCACCCCTCCACTTT
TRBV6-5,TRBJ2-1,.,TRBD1,CASSYSAGGNEQFF,TGTGCCAGCAGTTACTCGGCAGGGGGCAATGAGCAGTTCTTC
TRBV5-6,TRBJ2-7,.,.,CTSSLRGEQYF,TGTACCAGCAGCTTAAGGGGCGAGCAGTACTTC
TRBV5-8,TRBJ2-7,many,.,CASSLSERPYEQYF,TGTGCCAGCAGCTTGTCGGAGAGACCCTACGAGCAGTACTTC
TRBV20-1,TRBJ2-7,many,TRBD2,CSAMGSPAGGPSYEQYF,TGCAGTGCTATGGGGTCCCCAGCGGGGGGGCCGTCCTACGAGCAGTACTTC
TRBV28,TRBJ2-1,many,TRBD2,CASSPLAGFYNEQFF,TGTGCCAGCAGTCCCCTAGCGGGATTCTACAATGAGCAGTTCTTC
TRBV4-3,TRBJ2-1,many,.,CASSQGALTGTYNEQFF,TGCGCCAGCAGCCAAGGAGCTCTCACAGGGACTTACAATGAGCAGTTCTTC
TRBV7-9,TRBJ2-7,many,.,CASSLSSFGEQYF,TGTGCCAGCAGCTTAAGCAGCTTCGGAGAGCAGTACTTC
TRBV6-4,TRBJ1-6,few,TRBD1,CASSRTPGQGVWSPLHF,TGTGCCAGCAGCCGAACACCGGGACAGGGAGTGTGGTCACCCCTCCACTTT
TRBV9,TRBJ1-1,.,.,CASSQDVNTEAFF,TGTGCCAGCAGCCAGGACGTAAACACTGAAGCTTTCTTT
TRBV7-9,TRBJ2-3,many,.,CASSFGDLPSQYF,TGTGCCAGCAGCTTCGGGGATCTCCCCTCGCAGTATTTT
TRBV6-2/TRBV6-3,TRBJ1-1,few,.,CASRSLPGVLNTEAFF,TGTGCCAGCAGGAGCCTACCCGGGGTATTAAACACTGAAGCTTTCTTT
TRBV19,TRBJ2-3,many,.,CASRPGGTDTQYF,TGTGCCAGTCGCCCGGGAGGCACAGATACGCAGTATTTT
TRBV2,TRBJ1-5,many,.,CASRVSTGFRQPQHF,TGTGCCAGCAGAGTATCCACAGGTTTTCGTCAGCCCCAGCATTTT
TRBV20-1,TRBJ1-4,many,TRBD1,CSASGTGDEKLFF,TGCAGTGCTAGCGGGACAGGGGATGAAAAACTGTTTTTT
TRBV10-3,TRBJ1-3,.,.,CAIRVQGGDSSGNTIYF,TGTGCCATCAGAGTACAGGGTGGGGACTCCTCTGGAAACACCATATATTTT
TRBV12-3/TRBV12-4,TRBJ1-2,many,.,CASSPGVGDYGYTF,TGTGCCAGCAGTCCCGGGGTCGGAGACTATGGCTACACCTTC
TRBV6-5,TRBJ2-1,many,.,CASSYSLLGGEQFF,TGTGCCAGCAGTTACTCTCTACTAGGAGGTGAGCAGTTCTTC
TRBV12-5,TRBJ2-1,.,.,CASGWGGEGNEQFF,TGTGCTAGTGGGTGGGGGGGCGAGGGGAATGAGCAGTTCTTC
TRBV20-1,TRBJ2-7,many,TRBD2,CSARGIAGPYSYEQYF,TGCAGTGCTAGAGGTATAGCGGGGCCCTATTCCTACGAGCAGTACTTC
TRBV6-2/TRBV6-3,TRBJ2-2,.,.,CASSYWSTGELFF,TGTGCCAGCAGTTATTGGAGCACCGGGGAGCTGTTTTTT
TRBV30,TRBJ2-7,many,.,CAWSEAASPYEQYF,TGTGCCTGGAGCGAGGCCGCTAGCCCCTACGAGCAGTACTTC
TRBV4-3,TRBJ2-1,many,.,CASSQDWIAAYNEQFF,TGCGCCAGCAGCCAAGATTGGATAGCGGCCTACAATGAGCAGTTCTTC
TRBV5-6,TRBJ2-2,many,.,CASSFKGIRELFF,TGTGCCAGCAGCTTCAAAGGCATCCGGGAGCTGTTTTTT
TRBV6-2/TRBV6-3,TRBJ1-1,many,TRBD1,CASSNRGPKPEAFF,TGTGCCAGCAGTAACAGGGGGCCTAAGCCTGAAGCTTTCTTT